There are many counts of the clone carrying this T cell receptor (beta chain). The antigen is undetermined. From the RACE reads, TCRdb called clonotypes with MiXCR, one entry per CDR3 protein. The data contain some 49,000 distinct CDR3 sequences, less than 10% of them singletons. The germline gives CDR1 LGHNT, CDR2 FRNRAP. The CDR3 totals 17 residues. Trimming took 4 bases from V and 6 from J; bases not matched to a gene: 13. This sample was taken from a study of human T cells and chemical hapten exposure. Study overall: Sensitization employed 2% DPC on about 2 cm by about 2 cm of upper inner arm skin. For the roughly 24-week duration of the study, patients were given weekly doses of diphenylcyclopropenone on the scalp. Patients, largely female, had alopecia areata, totalis or universalis. Findings and caveats of the study: The donors suffered from alopecia, so their immune response may not match that of healthy people.

Stated time point: patch test 1, 2 weeks after DPC sensitization. As for treatment: therapeutic diphenylcyclopropenone sensitization with weekly scalp DPC. The sequences come from whole blood, collected in connection with sensitization to the hapten diphenylcyclopropenone (DPC). This sequence originates from a woman in her forties or fifties with alopecia areata. Some clones in this sample may be carry-over from other donors' samples. The chain couples TRBV12-5 to TRBJ2-2, with 8 bases matching TRBD1. CDR3: CASGSAGGAPFSGELFF. As DNA, the CDR3 is TGTGCTAGTGGTTCCGCAGGGGGCGCCCCTTTCTCCGGGGAGCTGTTTTTT.